This TCR beta chain was captured by sequencing in a study of blood T cell repertoires in COVID-19. Looking at the study overall: Material from acute and convalescent COVID-19 was sourced from the United States, Italy and Spain. Nucleic acid was either cDNA or gDNA, and it came from T cells, B-cell-depleted T cells, or PBMCs.

Original methodology: Amplification of reference gene primers provided the estimated nucleated cell counts. TCRdb's copy holds only in-frame clones and misses some; the assay was immunoSEQ multiplex PCR. Clone size and V and J calls were adopted from that table, with D and trimming inferred from the DNA. The sample holds 70,000 to 85,000 clones, 70% to 90% seen once. Trimming stripped 3 bases from V and 4 bases from J, with 15 bases between. The CDR3 is made up of 15 amino acids. Germline assignment: CDR1 MNHNS and CDR2 SASEGT. Source material: peripheral blood. This receptor was identified in a woman aged 80 or over in a cohort sampled during active or convalescent COVID-19. J is TRBJ1-2 and V is TRBV6-1; D remains unclear. The CDR3 here is CASSEVTGTRYGYTF. The DNA for the CDR3 is TGTGCCAGCAGTGAGGTAACGGGAACCCGCTATGGCTACACCTTC.